The 9 T cell receptor beta chains listed next were all sequenced from one sample in a study of early T cells in non-severe SARS-CoV-2 infection. TCRdb re-analysed the 5' RACE reads in MiXCR, keeping a single row per CDR3 protein. Of some 100,000 distinct CDR3 sequences in the sample, about 14% were seen once. Sequencing used whole blood. Receptors were obtained from an adult who was a healthcare worker with PCR-confirmed SARS-CoV-2 infection or an uninfected control (not recorded which).

The table lists this clonotype with a count of one. The chain carries TRBV29-1 and TRBJ1-2; TRBD1 agrees at 10 bases. CDR1 is SQVTM, CDR2 ANQGSEA, per germline. V lost 6 bases and J lost 7; bases outside the gene matches: 2. CDR3 length equals 11 residues. This CDR3 reads CSVRQGAGYTF. The CDR3 DNA is TGCAGCGTAAGACAGGGGGCTGGCTACACCTTC.

This chain uses TRBV19 with TRBJ2-1; 9 bases are a match to TRBD1. The CDR3 length is 15 residues. Germline values: CDR1 LNHDA, CDR2 SQIVND (reference sequence). V lost 3 bases and J lost 4; bases outside the gene matches: 4. The CDR3 loop reads CASSIGTGLYNEQFF. In nucleotides, the CDR3 is TGTGCCAGTAGTATCGGGACAGGGCTTTACAATGAGCAGTTCTTC.

This clonotype was detected a few times. The chain is built from TRBV18 and TRBJ1-2; D gene uncertain. Per germline, CDR1 KGHSH and CDR2 LQKENI. The length of the CDR3 is 15 residues. V lost 3 bases to trimming and J lost 3 bases, with 14 bases between them. The CDR3 region is CASSPRWRSDYGYTF. The CDR3 DNA reads as TGTGCCAGCTCACCCAGGTGGCGATCAGACTATGGCTACACCTTC.

The V gene is TRBV4-2, the J gene TRBJ2-5; 8 bases align to TRBD1. Trimming took 5 bases from V and 4 from J; bases not matched to a gene: 12. Germline-derived CDR1 and CDR2 are LGHNA and YNFKEQ. This CDR3 comprises 16 residues. The CDR3 DNA reads as TGTGCCAGCAGCAAAACAGGACAGGGAACCCCAGAGACCCAGTACTTC. Translating it yields CASSKTGQGTPETQYF.

In its sample, this clonotype was seen a few times. The chain uses TRBV4-1 and TRBJ1-1; D ambiguous. This CDR3 region has 15 residues. Between the trimmed V and J ends, which lost 1 base and 2 bases, there was a span of 11 bases. Germline lookup yields CDR1 MGHRA and CDR2 YSYEKL. The CDR3 loop reads CASSQGTETNTEAFF. CDR3 in DNA: TGCGCCAGCAGCCAAGGCACAGAGACAAACACTGAAGCTTTCTTT.

This clonotype was observed a handful of times. J is TRBJ2-2 and V is TRBV7-9; D remains ambiguous. Trimming shortened V by 0 bases and J by 7 bases, and 12 bases separated the two germline ends. The CDR3 runs 15 residues. Germline CDR1 and CDR2: SEHNR and FQNEAQ (reference sequence). The CDR3 is CASSLALRGVGELFF. Written as DNA, the CDR3 is TGTGCCAGCAGCTTAGCATTACGAGGCGTCGGGGAGCTGTTTTTT.

V gene TRBV9 combines with J gene TRBJ1-1, with D possibly matching TRBD1 (5 bases). The CDR3 has 15 amino acids. Germline CDR1 SGDLS, CDR2 YYNGEE. The germline V and J ends were trimmed by 0 bases and 5 bases, with 14 bases remaining between them. Here the CDR3 reads CASSVDLLGGTEAFF. CDR3 nucleotides: TGTGCCAGCAGCGTAGATTTATTGGGGGGTACTGAAGCTTTCTTT.

Many counts were recorded for this clonotype. The chain joins TRBV2 to TRBJ1-5; 9 bases agree with TRBD1. Germline CDR1 and CDR2: SNHLY and FYNNEI. This CDR3 has 15 residues. V lost 7 bases, J lost 8 bases, and 12 bases stayed unmatched. Here the CDR3 reads CASTGQGSGIEPQHF. DNA for the CDR3: TGTGCCAGCACGGGACAGGGTTCAGGTATTGAGCCCCAGCATTTT.

The chain carries TRBV27 and TRBJ1-6, with no clear D. This CDR3 comprises 16 residues. Germline assignment: CDR1 MNHEY and CDR2 SMNVEV (reference sequence). V lost 1 base and J 0 bases, leaving 7 bases between the germline ends. CDR3 coding DNA: TGTGCCAGCAGTTTATTTCGTAGCTCCTATAATTCACCCCTCCACTTT. As protein: CASSLFRSSYNSPLHF.